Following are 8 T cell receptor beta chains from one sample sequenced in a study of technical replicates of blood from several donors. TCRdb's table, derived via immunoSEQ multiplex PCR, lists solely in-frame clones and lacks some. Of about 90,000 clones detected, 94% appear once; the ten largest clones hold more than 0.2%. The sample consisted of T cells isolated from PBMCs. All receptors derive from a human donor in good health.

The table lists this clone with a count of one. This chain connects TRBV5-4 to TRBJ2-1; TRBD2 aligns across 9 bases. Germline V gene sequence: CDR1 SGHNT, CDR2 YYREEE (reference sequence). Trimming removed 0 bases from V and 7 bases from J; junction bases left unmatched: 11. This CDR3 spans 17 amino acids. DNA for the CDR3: TGTGCCAGCAGCTTGGCGCCTCAGCTAGCGGGACTAAATGAGCAGTTCTTC. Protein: CASSLAPQLAGLNEQFF.

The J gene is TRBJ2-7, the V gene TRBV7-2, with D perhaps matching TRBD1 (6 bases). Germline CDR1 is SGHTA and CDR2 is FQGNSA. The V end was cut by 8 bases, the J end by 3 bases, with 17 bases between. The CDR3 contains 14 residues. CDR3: CASRPRGANYEQYF. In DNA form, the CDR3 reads TGTGCCAGCCGTCCCAGGGGTGCAAACTACGAGCAGTACTTC.

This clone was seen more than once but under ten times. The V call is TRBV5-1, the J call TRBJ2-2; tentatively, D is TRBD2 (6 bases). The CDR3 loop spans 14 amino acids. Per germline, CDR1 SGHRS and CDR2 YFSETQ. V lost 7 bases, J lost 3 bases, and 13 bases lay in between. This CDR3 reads CASGLLADTGELFF. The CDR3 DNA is TGCGCCAGCGGGTTGTTAGCGGACACCGGGGAGCTGTTTTTT.

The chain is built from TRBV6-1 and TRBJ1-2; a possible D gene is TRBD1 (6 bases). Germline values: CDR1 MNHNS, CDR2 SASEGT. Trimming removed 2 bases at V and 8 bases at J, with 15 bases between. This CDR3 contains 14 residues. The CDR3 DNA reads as TGTGCCAGCAGTGAATTTTCAGGGGCCAAGGGCTACACCTTC. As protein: CASSEFSGAKGYTF.

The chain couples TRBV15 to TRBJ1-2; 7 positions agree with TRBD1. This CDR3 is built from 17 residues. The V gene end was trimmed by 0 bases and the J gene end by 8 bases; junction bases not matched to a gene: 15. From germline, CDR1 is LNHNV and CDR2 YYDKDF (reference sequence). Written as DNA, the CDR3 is TGTGCCACCAGCAGAGATCTTGTGGTAACAGGGGAGTCGGGCTACACCTTC. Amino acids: CATSRDLVVTGESGYTF.

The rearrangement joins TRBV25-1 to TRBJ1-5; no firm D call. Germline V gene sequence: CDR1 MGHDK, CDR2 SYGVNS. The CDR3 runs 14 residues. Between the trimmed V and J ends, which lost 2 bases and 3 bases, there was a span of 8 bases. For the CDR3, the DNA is TGTGCCAGCAGTGAAGAGTCTTTCAATCAGCCCCAGCATTTT. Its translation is CASSEESFNQPQHF.

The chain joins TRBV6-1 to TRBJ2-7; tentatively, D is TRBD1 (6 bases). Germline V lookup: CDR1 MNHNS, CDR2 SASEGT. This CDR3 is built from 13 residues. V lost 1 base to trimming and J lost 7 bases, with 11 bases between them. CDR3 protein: CASSEGQQGEQYF. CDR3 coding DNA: TGTGCCAGCAGTGAAGGGCAACAGGGAGAGCAGTACTTC.

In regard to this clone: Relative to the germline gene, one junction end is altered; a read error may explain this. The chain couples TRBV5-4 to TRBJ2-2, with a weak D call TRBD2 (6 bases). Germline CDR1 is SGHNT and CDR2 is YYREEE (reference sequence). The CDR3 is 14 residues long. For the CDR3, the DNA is TGTGCCAGCAGCCCCCGGGAGAACGCCGGGGAGCTGTTTTTT. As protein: CASSPRENAGELFF. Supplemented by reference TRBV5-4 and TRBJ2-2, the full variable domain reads ETGVTQSPTHLIKTRGQQVTLRCSSQSGHNTVSWYQQALGQGPQFIFQYYREEENGRGNFPPRFSGLQFPNYSSELNVNALELDDSALYLCASSPRENAGELFFGEGSRLTVL.